The 15 T cell receptor beta chains in this list originate from one sample, sequenced in a study of blood T cell repertoires in COVID-19. The table came from immunoSEQ multiplex PCR; TCRdb's copy has only in-frame clones and leaves some out. The sample holds fewer than 350,000 clones, approximately 87% seen once. Sequencing input: peripheral blood. Receptor source: a woman aged 25-40 years with COVID-19, enrolled during active disease.

This sequence joins TRBV23-1 and TRBJ1-4; no firm D call. TRBV23-1 is an ORF for which the function is uncertain. Trimming left V 4 bases short and J 8 bases short, with 14 bases between. The CDR3 is made up of 14 amino acids. This CDR3 reads CASSRLCDGEKLFF. The CDR3 coding sequence is TGCGCCAGCAGTCGCTTATGCGACGGGGAAAAACTGTTTTTT.

This clone has a handful of counts. The V gene is TRBV10-3, the J gene TRBJ2-7, with D tentatively TRBD1 (6 bases). This CDR3 contains 15 residues. The V gene's germline CDR1 is ENHRY and CDR2 SYGVKD. Trimming shortened V by 0 bases and J by 0 bases, and 9 bases separated the two germline ends. In nucleotides, the CDR3 is TGTGCCATCAGTGAGTCGGGGGACAACTCCTACGAGCAGTACTTC. Protein product: CAISESGDNSYEQYF.

This clone was found once. V gene TRBV6-5 combines with J gene TRBJ2-1; D remains ambiguous. The CDR3 has 15 residues. Germline V gene sequence: CDR1 MNHEY, CDR2 SVGAGI. Trimming shortened V by 5 bases and J by 0 bases, and 11 bases separated the two germline ends. In DNA form, the CDR3 reads TGTGCCAGCAGTATAAGCACCCCCTCCTACAATGAGCAGTTCTTC. It yields the protein CASSISTPSYNEQFF.

J is TRBJ1-1 and V is TRBV2, with D possibly TRBD1 on 6 matching bases. This CDR3 comprises 15 residues. The ends were cut back, 5 bases at V and 6 bases at J, with 19 bases in the middle. Germline CDR1 reads SNHLY; CDR2 reads FYNNEI. The CDR3 region has the DNA TGTGCCAGCAGTCCCATATTGACAGGAAACTCTGAAGCTTTCTTT. Protein sequence: CASSPILTGNSEAFF.

Only a few counts were recorded for this clone. The chain uses TRBV24-1 and TRBJ2-3; tentatively, D is TRBD2 (5 bases). V was shortened by 4 bases and J by 7 bases, with 14 bases between the two germline ends. There are 14 residues in the CDR3. Germline V gives CDR1 KGHDR, CDR2 SFDVKD. DNA for the CDR3: TGTGCCACCAGTGAAGCGGACTTATTGAATACGCAGTATTTT. Protein: CATSEADLLNTQYF.

The J gene is TRBJ1-1, the V gene TRBV11-3, with D maybe TRBD1 (6 bases). The germline V gene encodes CDR1 SGHNT and CDR2 YENEEA. V was trimmed by 5 bases and J by 5 bases, leaving 12 bases between them. This CDR3 is built from 13 residues. This CDR3 reads CASSRGGETEAFF. CDR3 bases: TGTGCCAGCAGCCGAGGGGGGGAAACTGAAGCTTTCTTT.

The chain links TRBV21-1 to TRBJ1-2. TRBV21-1 is marked as a pseudogene. The CDR3 spans 18 residues. The CDR3 sequence is CASSKAGDCPVTNYGYTF. The CDR3 bases are TGTGCCAGCAGCAAAGCCGGGGACTGTCCGGTAACTAACTATGGCTACACCTTC.

This chain connects TRBV6-9 to TRBJ1-4; D uncertain. The V gene's germline CDR1 is MNHGY and CDR2 SVAAGI. The CDR3 consists of 15 residues. V was shortened by 3 bases and J by 5 bases, with 13 bases between the two germline ends. The DNA of the CDR3 is TGTGCCAGCAGTTACGGGGATTCACGGAATGAAAAACTGTTTTTT. It yields the protein CASSYGDSRNEKLFF.

The genes are TRBV7-9 and TRBJ1-3, with D possibly TRBD1 on 6 matching bases. The CDR3 length is 14 residues. From germline, CDR1 is SEHNR and CDR2 FQNEAQ (reference sequence). V was cut by 5 bases and J by 4 bases, with 12 bases left in between. The CDR3 region is CASSLRGQGNTIYF. CDR3 sequence (DNA): TGTGCCAGCAGCCTCAGAGGACAGGGAAACACCATATATTTT.

The chain uses TRBV24-1 and TRBJ2-1, with D possibly matching TRBD2 (6 bases). Per the germline V gene, CDR1 is KGHDR and CDR2 is SFDVKD. Deletions cut 0 bases from V and 9 bases from J, with 8 bases between. The length of the CDR3 is 13 residues. CDR3 nucleotides: TGTGCCACCAGTGATTTGCCGGGGGTTGAGCAGTTCTTC. The encoded protein is CATSDLPGVEQFF.

V and J are TRBV11-2 and TRBJ1-1; D is unresolved. The V and J ends lost 5 bases and 0 bases respectively, with 13 bases between them. The CDR3 consists of 15 residues. CDR1 is SGHAT, CDR2 FQNNGV, per germline. This CDR3 is CASSLSRGVNTEAFF. The CDR3, as DNA: TGTGCCAGCAGCCTAAGTCGCGGGGTGAACACTGAAGCTTTCTTT.

This chain uses TRBV9 with TRBJ2-1, with 10 positions matching TRBD2. Germline V gene lookup returns CDR1 SGDLS and CDR2 YYNGEE. J lost 0 bases, V lost 3 bases, and 0 bases had no gene match. The CDR3 extends over 15 amino acids. The CDR3 DNA follows: TGTGCCAGCAGCGCTAGCGGGGGCTCCTACAATGAGCAGTTCTTC. It codes for CASSASGGSYNEQFF. Filled out from reference TRBV9 and TRBJ2-1, the complete variable domain reads DSGVTQTPKHLITATGQRVTLRCSPRSGDLSVYWYQQSLDQGLQFLIQYYNGEERAKGNILERFSAQQFPDLHSELNLSSLELGDSALYFCASSASGGSYNEQFFGPGTRLTVL.

This clone was detected many times. The V call is TRBV7-9, the J call TRBJ2-3; the D gene is possibly TRBD2 (5 bases). Trimming removed 6 bases from V and 1 base from J, with 17 bases in between. The germline V gene has CDR1 SEHNR and CDR2 FQNEAQ (reference sequence). The CDR3 runs 16 residues. CDR3 in DNA: TGTGCCAGCAGGGAACGAAGGACTCGTCGCACAGATACGCAGTATTTT. Residues: CASRERRTRRTDTQYF.

The rearrangement links TRBV28 to TRBJ2-6; D not resolved. Germline loops: CDR1 MDHEN, CDR2 SYDVKM. V lost 5 bases, J lost 2 bases, and 10 bases lay in between. The CDR3 runs 15 residues. This CDR3 reads CASSRVRAGANVLTF. The CDR3 DNA is TGTGCCAGCAGTCGGGTCCGAGCTGGGGCCAACGTCCTGACTTTC.

In its sample, this clone was seen once. Other DNA sequences from this sample encode an identical CDR3 as well. V is TRBV19 and J is TRBJ1-1; D remains unclear. Germline V CDR1 and CDR2: LNHDA, SQIVND (reference sequence). This CDR3 is 12 amino acids long. V was trimmed by 6 bases and J by 1 base, leaving 6 bases between them. The CDR3 region is CASRPGNTEAFF. As DNA, the CDR3 is TGTGCCAGTAGACCCGGGAACACTGAAGCTTTCTTT.